This T cell receptor beta chain was found in a study of memory CD4+ T cells and cytomegalovirus serostatus. The CDR3 has 17 amino acids. The germline V gene encodes CDR1 MDHEN and CDR2 SYDVKM. Trimming removed 5 bases from V and 4 bases from J; junction bases left unmatched: 11. Profiling relied on immunoSEQ multiplex PCR, and the TCRdb table lists in-frame clones only, not all of them. The sample records tens of thousands of clones, over 80% being singletons. The sort gate was single viable CD3+CD4+CD8-CD45RO+ cells for memory CD4+ T cells. The chain couples TRBV28 to TRBJ1-2, with 12 bases identical to TRBD1. The specimen was memory CD4+ T cells from blood. The receptor comes from an adult in good health and CMV-seronegative. In DNA, the CDR3 is TGTGCCAGCAGTCCCGGGACAGGGGGCGGTCGCAGCTATGGCTACACCTTC. Protein product: CASSPGTGGGRSYGYTF.